The T cell receptor beta chain described here comes from a study of human T cells and chemical hapten exposure. Within the library, unique molecular identifiers were attached to each individual cDNA molecule. Study processing details: Sample TCR counts, which ranged from roughly 23,224 to 750,000, had a median of roughly 92,000. Each CDR3 protein gets one entry after TCRdb re-called the RACE reads with MiXCR. The V and J calls here are based on TCRdb, not the publication. The profile covers a few hundred thousand distinct CDR3 sequences, with about 6% appearing a single time and over 5.5% taken by the ten largest. The time point: patch test 2, 6 weeks after DPC sensitization. Treatment denoted: therapeutic diphenylcyclopropenone sensitization with weekly scalp DPC. After removal of 3 bases from V and 4 bases from J, the junction contained 0 bases not matched to a gene. The CDR3 covers 13 residues.

This clonotype was observed at least ten times. The clonotype originates from a woman aged 18-29 years with alopecia areata. Some clones in this sample may be carry-over from other donors' samples. J is TRBJ1-1 and V is TRBV12-3 or TRBV12-4; the match to TRBD1 covers 9 bases. Material: whole blood, obtained in connection with sensitization to the hapten diphenylcyclopropenone (DPC). The CDR3 DNA follows: TGTGCCAGCAGTTTGGGACAGGGCACTGAAGCTTTCTTT. It translates to CASSLGQGTEAFF.